The rows below give T cell receptor beta chains drawn from one sample of a study of beta chain features in type 1 diabetes. Clones were sequenced by immunoSEQ multiplex PCR, and TCRdb holds only the in-frame ones, with some missing. This table holds about 120,000 clones, 16% found once. Sequencing input: central memory CD4+ T cells from blood. These receptor sequences come from a man aged 25-40 years with type 1 diabetes. CDR3s leave out the opening cysteine and the closing phenylalanine or tryptophan. The order of the fields is V gene, J gene, CDR3 protein.

TRBV14	TRBJ2-1	ASSPAGRQSSYNEQF
TRBV27	TRBJ1-2	ASSSVPRARGYT
TRBV14	TRBJ2-5	ASSQARGTIQETQY
TRBV2	TRBJ2-3	ASGAGLDTDTQY
TRBV5-6	TRBJ2-1	ASSLWGPFRIEQF
TRBV5-1	TRBJ1-2	ASRDRDYGYT
TRBV9	TRBJ1-6	ASSVEQGDSPLH
TRBV9	TRBJ2-1	ASSQTVGTYNEQF
TRBV6-1	TRBJ1-4	ASNGGATNEKLF
TRBV7-2	TRBJ2-7	ASSFEPNRVYEQY
TRBV30	TRBJ2-7	AWSLLQGYEQY
TRBV29-1	TRBJ1-4	SAEGGPNEKLF
TRBV7-2	TRBJ1-6	ASSLGDRADNSPLH
TRBV4-3	TRBJ2-1	ASRQGADNNEQF
TRBV2	TRBJ2-7	ASRIRTTGNGEQY